This TCR beta chain was recovered during a study of T-cell memory formation after mild COVID-19. TCRdb itself ran the 5' RACE reads through MiXCR, one entry per CDR3 protein. Seen here are fewer than 250,000 distinct CDR3 sequences, just over 15% observed once, and the top ten hold 2.1%. This clonotype appeared a few times. This CDR3 is 16 amino acids long. The ends lost 3 bases at V and 4 bases at J; junction bases unmatched: 9. Germline-derived CDR1 and CDR2 are LGHNA and YSLEER. This sequence was found in an adult woman who had mild COVID-19 (a few samples of this study predate the infection). Cell type and time point are not known. The genes are TRBV4-3 and TRBJ1-2; the match to TRBD1 covers 9 bases. Sequenced sample: PBMCs or a T cell subset sorted from them (not recorded which). Here the CDR3 reads CASSQGTGGAGYGYTF. The CDR3 bases are TGCGCCAGCAGCCAGGGAACAGGGGGCGCAGGCTATGGCTACACCTTC.